These T cell receptor beta chains were read from a single sample in a study of cytomegalovirus exposure and HLA in healthy donors. Clones were sequenced by immunoSEQ multiplex PCR, and TCRdb holds only the in-frame ones, with some missing. Of over 150,000 clones listed, around 75% are singletons. The sequencing input was PBMCs. Receptors were obtained from a man aged 25-40 years in good health and CMV-seropositive. CDR3s include the opening cysteine and the closing phenylalanine or tryptophan. The D gene is left open where the match is weak. Size values are once, few and many counts, or a class for expanded clones, and some rows have none.

V gene: TRBV7-8
D gene: TRBD2
J gene: TRBJ2-3
clone size: NA
CDR3 protein: CASSTRTSGGADTQYF
CDR3 DNA: TGTGCCAGCAGCACAAGGACTAGCGGGGGGGCAGATACGCAGTATTTT

V gene: TRBV29-1
D gene: TRBD2
J gene: TRBJ2-1
clone size: NA
CDR3 protein: CSVDASGGTYNEQFF
CDR3 DNA: TGCAGCGTTGATGCTAGCGGGGGGACCTACAATGAGCAGTTCTTC

V gene: TRBV2
D gene: TRBD2
J gene: TRBJ2-3
clone size: NA
CDR3 protein: CASTPTVAGDKTQYF
CDR3 DNA: TGTGCCAGCACTCCCACGGTAGCGGGGGACAAAACGCAGTATTTT

V gene: TRBV11-2
D gene: TRBD1
J gene: TRBJ2-7
clone size: NA
CDR3 protein: CASSLGSRTGTYEQYF
CDR3 DNA: TGTGCCAGCAGCTTAGGATCCCGGACAGGGACCTACGAGCAGTACTTC

V gene: TRBV19
D gene: NA
J gene: TRBJ2-5
clone size: NA
CDR3 protein: CASSVGQGKTQYF
CDR3 DNA: TGTGCCAGTAGTGTCGGTCAGGGGAAGACCCAGTACTTC

V gene: TRBV28
D gene: TRBD1
J gene: TRBJ2-7
clone size: NA
CDR3 protein: CASRTDRGFIEQYF
CDR3 DNA: TGTGCCAGCAGAACCGACAGGGGGTTTATCGAGCAGTACTTC

V gene: TRBV21-1
D gene: NA
J gene: TRBJ2-7
clone size: NA
CDR3 protein: CASSPGTSGGEYEQYF
CDR3 DNA: TGTGCCAGCAGCCCCGGGACTAGCGGGGGGGAGTACGAGCAGTACTTC

V gene: TRBV6-4
D gene: TRBD2
J gene: TRBJ2-1
clone size: NA
CDR3 protein: CASSEAGEAYNEQFF
CDR3 DNA: TGTGCCAGCAGTGAAGCGGGAGAGGCCTACAATGAGCAGTTCTTC

V gene: TRBV30
D gene: NA
J gene: TRBJ2-3
clone size: NA
CDR3 protein: CAWTGALDTQYF
CDR3 DNA: TGTGCCTGGACAGGGGCGCTAGATACGCAGTATTTT

V gene: TRBV27
D gene: NA
J gene: TRBJ1-5
clone size: NA
CDR3 protein: CASSLSGGPYSNQPQHF
CDR3 DNA: TGTGCCAGCAGTTTATCGGGAGGTCCGTATAGCAATCAGCCCCAGCATTTT

V gene: TRBV14
D gene: NA
J gene: TRBJ1-3
clone size: NA
CDR3 protein: CASSQDVAQARNTIYF
CDR3 DNA: TGTGCCAGCAGCCAAGACGTCGCCCAGGCTCGAAACACCATATATTTT

V gene: TRBV28
D gene: NA
J gene: TRBJ1-5
clone size: once
CDR3 protein: CASTLDNDKISNQPQHF
CDR3 DNA: TGTGCCAGCACCCTCGATAATGACAAGATTAGCAATCAGCCCCAGCATTTT

V gene: TRBV19
D gene: NA
J gene: TRBJ2-2
clone size: NA
CDR3 protein: CASSIERNTGELFF
CDR3 DNA: TGTGCCAGTAGTATTGAGCGGAACACCGGGGAGCTGTTTTTT

V gene: TRBV6-5
D gene: TRBD2
J gene: TRBJ2-5
clone size: NA
CDR3 protein: CASSYLAGGTQETQYF
CDR3 DNA: TGTGCCAGCAGTTATCTCGCGGGAGGGACGCAAGAGACCCAGTACTTC

V gene: TRBV2
D gene: NA
J gene: TRBJ1-5
clone size: few
CDR3 protein: CASSVEQGGVQPQHF
CDR3 DNA: TGTGCCAGCAGCGTGGAACAGGGAGGGGTTCAGCCCCAGCATTTT

V gene: TRBV28
D gene: TRBD2
J gene: TRBJ2-7
clone size: once
CDR3 protein: CASCSGRVTYEQYF
CDR3 DNA: TGTGCCAGCTGTAGCGGGAGAGTGACTTACGAGCAGTACTTC

V gene: TRBV15
D gene: TRBD1
J gene: TRBJ1-2
clone size: NA
CDR3 protein: CATSRDRVGYGYTF
CDR3 DNA: TGTGCCACCAGCAGGGACAGGGTAGGGTATGGCTACACCTTC

V gene: TRBV11-2
D gene: TRBD2
J gene: TRBJ2-1
clone size: NA
CDR3 protein: CASTPSPTSRENNEQFF
CDR3 DNA: TGTGCCAGCACCCCATCCCCGACTAGCCGAGAAAACAATGAGCAGTTCTTC

V gene: TRBV2
D gene: TRBD1
J gene: TRBJ2-3
clone size: few
CDR3 protein: CASSESSLGTGESDTQYF
CDR3 DNA: TGTGCCAGCAGTGAGAGTTCCCTGGGGACAGGGGAGTCAGATACGCAGTATTTT

V gene: TRBV10-1
D gene: TRBD2
J gene: TRBJ2-6
clone size: many
CDR3 protein: CASSEGGVGAGANVLTF
CDR3 DNA: TGCGCCAGCAGTGAGGGGGGGGTAGGAGCTGGGGCCAACGTCCTGACTTTC

V gene: TRBV9
D gene: NA
J gene: TRBJ1-3
clone size: NA
CDR3 protein: CASSVSLSSGNTIYF
CDR3 DNA: TGTGCCAGCAGCGTATCCTTGAGCTCTGGAAACACCATATATTTT

V gene: TRBV19
D gene: TRBD1
J gene: TRBJ1-5
clone size: NA
CDR3 protein: CASSITRQGPQHF
CDR3 DNA: TGTGCCAGTAGTATCACTCGACAGGGTCCCCAGCATTTT

V gene: TRBV28
D gene: TRBD2
J gene: TRBJ2-2
clone size: NA
CDR3 protein: CASSPNGASGRPGELFF
CDR3 DNA: TGTGCCAGCAGCCCCAACGGTGCTAGCGGCCGCCCCGGGGAGCTGTTTTTT

V gene: TRBV2
D gene: TRBD1
J gene: TRBJ1-6
clone size: NA
CDR3 protein: CASSSGQGPPLHF
CDR3 DNA: TGTGCCAGCAGTTCGGGACAGGGGCCGCCCCTCCACTTT

V gene: TRBV15
D gene: TRBD2
J gene: TRBJ2-3
clone size: NA
CDR3 protein: CATSPGPAGIRHTQYF
CDR3 DNA: TGTGCCACCAGCCCGGGACCAGCGGGAATAAGACATACGCAGTATTTT

V gene: TRBV27
D gene: NA
J gene: TRBJ1-5
clone size: NA
CDR3 protein: CASRDPGTPYQPQHF
CDR3 DNA: TGTGCCAGCAGAGATCCCGGGACACCCTATCAGCCCCAGCATTTT

V gene: TRBV4-3
D gene: NA
J gene: TRBJ2-7
clone size: NA
CDR3 protein: CASSQDLGDGRAEQYF
CDR3 DNA: TGCGCCAGCAGCCAAGATCTGGGTGATGGGCGTGCCGAGCAGTACTTC

V gene: TRBV4-1
D gene: TRBD1
J gene: TRBJ1-5
clone size: NA
CDR3 protein: CASSQMGQIGSNQPQHF
CDR3 DNA: TGCGCCAGCAGCCAAATGGGACAGATAGGGAGCAATCAGCCCCAGCATTTT

V gene: TRBV10-3
D gene: NA
J gene: TRBJ1-2
clone size: NA
CDR3 protein: CAISEDIHGYTF
CDR3 DNA: TGTGCCATCAGTGAGGACATCCACGGCTACACCTTC

V gene: TRBV5-4
D gene: NA
J gene: TRBJ1-2
clone size: NA
CDR3 protein: CASSPRQNPIDHYGYTF
CDR3 DNA: TGTGCCAGCAGCCCAAGACAGAATCCCATAGATCACTATGGCTACACCTTC

V gene: TRBV30
D gene: TRBD2
J gene: TRBJ2-3
clone size: NA
CDR3 protein: CAWTSGPTDTQYF
CDR3 DNA: TGTGCCTGGACTAGCGGACCCACAGATACGCAGTATTTT

V gene: TRBV19
D gene: NA
J gene: TRBJ2-1
clone size: NA
CDR3 protein: CASSISKQGWNEQFF
CDR3 DNA: TGTGCCAGTAGTATTTCTAAACAGGGATGGAATGAGCAGTTCTTC

V gene: TRBV6-4
D gene: NA
J gene: TRBJ2-2
clone size: NA
CDR3 protein: CASSERDGRAGELFF
CDR3 DNA: TGTGCCAGCAGTGAACGTGATGGCAGGGCCGGGGAGCTGTTTTTT

V gene: TRBV10-2
D gene: TRBD1
J gene: TRBJ2-5
clone size: NA
CDR3 protein: CASSHSPGQGFETQYF
CDR3 DNA: TGCGCCAGCAGTCACTCTCCGGGACAGGGTTTCGAGACCCAGTACTTC

V gene: TRBV6-5
D gene: TRBD2
J gene: TRBJ2-7
clone size: NA
CDR3 protein: CASSYPASGTYEQYF
CDR3 DNA: TGTGCCAGCAGTTATCCGGCTAGCGGAACCTACGAGCAGTACTTC

V gene: TRBV7-9
D gene: TRBD2
J gene: TRBJ2-1
clone size: NA
CDR3 protein: CASSLRSGSSSYNEQFF
CDR3 DNA: TGTGCCAGCAGCTTACGGAGCGGGAGCAGCTCCTACAATGAGCAGTTCTTC

V gene: TRBV4-2
D gene: NA
J gene: TRBJ1-2
clone size: NA
CDR3 protein: CASSPGRGYTF
CDR3 DNA: TGTGCCAGCAGCCCGGGAAGGGGCTACACCTTC

V gene: TRBV4-2
D gene: TRBD2
J gene: TRBJ2-3
clone size: NA
CDR3 protein: CASSQRGGSGGLDTQYF
CDR3 DNA: TGTGCCAGCAGCCAGAGGGGGGGTAGCGGGGGCCTAGATACGCAGTATTTT

V gene: TRBV19
D gene: NA
J gene: TRBJ1-6
clone size: NA
CDR3 protein: CASSIRQGRSPLHF
CDR3 DNA: TGTGCCAGTAGTATACGCCAGGGGCGTTCACCCCTCCACTTT

V gene: TRBV28
D gene: NA
J gene: TRBJ2-5
clone size: NA
CDR3 protein: CASTLTAQETQYF
CDR3 DNA: TGTGCCAGCACCCTAACCGCCCAAGAGACCCAGTACTTC

V gene: TRBV7-9
D gene: TRBD2
J gene: TRBJ2-5
clone size: NA
CDR3 protein: CASSFNSGIGQETQYF
CDR3 DNA: TGTGCCAGCAGCTTCAATAGCGGGATTGGCCAAGAGACCCAGTACTTC

V gene: TRBV4-3
D gene: NA
J gene: TRBJ1-2
clone size: few
CDR3 protein: CASSQDRGNYGYTF
CDR3 DNA: TGCGCCAGCAGCCAAGATCGCGGAAACTATGGCTACACCTTC

V gene: TRBV4-2
D gene: TRBD2
J gene: TRBJ2-3
clone size: NA
CDR3 protein: CASSQVAGGAGTDTQYF
CDR3 DNA: TGTGCCAGCAGCCAAGTGGCCGGGGGGGCGGGCACAGATACGCAGTATTTT

V gene: TRBV27
D gene: TRBD1
J gene: TRBJ2-7
clone size: NA
CDR3 protein: CASSYSGTGSYEQYF
CDR3 DNA: TGTGCCAGCAGTTACTCTGGGACAGGCTCCTACGAGCAGTACTTC

V gene: TRBV28
D gene: TRBD1
J gene: TRBJ2-7
clone size: NA
CDR3 protein: CASSTGDYEQYF
CDR3 DNA: TGTGCCAGCAGTACAGGGGACTACGAGCAGTACTTC

V gene: TRBV7-2
D gene: NA
J gene: TRBJ2-7
clone size: NA
CDR3 protein: CASSSNYQGSPYEQYF
CDR3 DNA: TGTGCCAGCAGTTCCAACTACCAGGGCAGTCCCTACGAGCAGTACTTC

V gene: TRBV11-3
D gene: TRBD1
J gene: TRBJ2-7
clone size: once
CDR3 protein: CASSRVQGSEQYF
CDR3 DNA: TGTGCCAGCAGCCGCGTACAGGGGTCGGAGCAGTACTTC

V gene: TRBV18
D gene: NA
J gene: TRBJ1-3
clone size: NA
CDR3 protein: CASSPLSGNTIYF
CDR3 DNA: TGTGCCAGCTCACCCCTCTCTGGAAACACCATATATTTT

V gene: TRBV2
D gene: TRBD2
J gene: TRBJ2-1
clone size: NA
CDR3 protein: CASSESGLAGASGNEQFF
CDR3 DNA: TGTGCCAGCAGTGAATCGGGACTAGCGGGAGCTTCCGGGAATGAGCAGTTCTTC

V gene: TRBV4-1
D gene: TRBD2
J gene: TRBJ2-7
clone size: NA
CDR3 protein: CASSQDQGLAGGSPYEQYF
CDR3 DNA: TGCGCCAGCAGCCAAGACCAGGGACTAGCGGGAGGGTCCCCTTACGAGCAGTACTTC

V gene: TRBV4-1
D gene: TRBD1
J gene: TRBJ2-3
clone size: NA
CDR3 protein: CASSQEWTGNPTDTQYF
CDR3 DNA: TGCGCCAGCAGCCAAGAATGGACAGGGAACCCCACAGATACGCAGTATTTT